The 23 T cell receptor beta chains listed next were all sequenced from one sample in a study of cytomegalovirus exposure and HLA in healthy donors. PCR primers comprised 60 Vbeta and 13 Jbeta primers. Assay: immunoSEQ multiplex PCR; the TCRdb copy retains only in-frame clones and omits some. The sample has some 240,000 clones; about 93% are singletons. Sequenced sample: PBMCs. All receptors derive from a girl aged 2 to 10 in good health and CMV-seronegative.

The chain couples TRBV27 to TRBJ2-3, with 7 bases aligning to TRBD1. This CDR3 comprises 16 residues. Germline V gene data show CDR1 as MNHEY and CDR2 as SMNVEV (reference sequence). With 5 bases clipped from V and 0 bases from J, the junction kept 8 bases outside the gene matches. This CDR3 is CASSLRGQSSTDTQYF. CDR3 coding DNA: TGTGCCAGCAGTCTAAGGGGACAGTCAAGCACAGATACGCAGTATTTT.

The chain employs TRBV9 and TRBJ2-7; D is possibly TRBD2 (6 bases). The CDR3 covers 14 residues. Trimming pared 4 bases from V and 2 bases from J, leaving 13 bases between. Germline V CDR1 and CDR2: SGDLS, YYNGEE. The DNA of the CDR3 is TGTGCCAGCAGCCCGTCCGGGGGTGCCTACGAGCAGTACTTC. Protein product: CASSPSGGAYEQYF.

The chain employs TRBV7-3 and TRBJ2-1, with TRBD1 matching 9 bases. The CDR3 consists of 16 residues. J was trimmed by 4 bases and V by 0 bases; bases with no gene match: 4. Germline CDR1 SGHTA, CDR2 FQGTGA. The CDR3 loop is CASSLTGDRAYNEQFF. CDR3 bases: TGTGCCAGCAGCTTAACTGGGGACAGGGCGTACAATGAGCAGTTCTTC.

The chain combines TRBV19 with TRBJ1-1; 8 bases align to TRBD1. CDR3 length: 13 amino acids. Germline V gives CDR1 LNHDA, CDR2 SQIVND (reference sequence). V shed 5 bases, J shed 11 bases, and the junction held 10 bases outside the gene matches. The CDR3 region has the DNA TGTGCCAGTAGTCCGGGACAGGTTGAACTGGCTTTCTTT. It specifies CASSPGQVELAFF.

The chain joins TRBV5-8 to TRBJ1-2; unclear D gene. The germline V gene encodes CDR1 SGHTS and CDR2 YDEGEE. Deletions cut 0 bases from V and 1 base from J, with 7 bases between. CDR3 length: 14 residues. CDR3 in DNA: TGTGCCAGCAGCTTGGCCTACCTTAACTATGGCTACACCTTC. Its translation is CASSLAYLNYGYTF.

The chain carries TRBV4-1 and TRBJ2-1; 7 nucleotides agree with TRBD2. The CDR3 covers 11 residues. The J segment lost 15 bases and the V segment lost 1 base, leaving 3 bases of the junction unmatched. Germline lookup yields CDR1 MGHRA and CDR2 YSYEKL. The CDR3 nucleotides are TGCGCCAGCAGCCAAGGGGGACTAATGTTCTTC. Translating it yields CASSQGGLMFF.

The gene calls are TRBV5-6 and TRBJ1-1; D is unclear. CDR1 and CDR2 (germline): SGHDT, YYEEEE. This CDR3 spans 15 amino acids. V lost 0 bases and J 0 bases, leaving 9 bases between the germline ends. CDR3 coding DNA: TGTGCCAGCAGCTTGGGCGTGCGCATGAACACTGAAGCTTTCTTT. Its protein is CASSLGVRMNTEAFF.

The CDR3 loop is CASSKERDTYGYTF. CDR3 coding DNA: TGTGCCAGCTCCAAAGAACGGGACACCTATGGCTACACCTTC. The chain carries TRBV2 and TRBJ1-2, with D possibly being TRBD1 (6 bases). The CDR3 loop spans 14 amino acids. Germline CDR1 reads SNHLY; CDR2 reads FYNNEI. Trimming removed 8 bases from V and 4 bases from J, with 17 bases in between. Combining the CDR3 with reference TRBV2 and TRBJ1-2 gives the whole variable domain EPEVTQTPSHQVTQMGQEVILRCVPISNHLYFYWYRQILGQKVEFLVSFYNNEISEKSEIFDDQFSVERPDGSNFTLKIRSTKLEDSAMYFCASSKERDTYGYTFGSGTRLTVV.

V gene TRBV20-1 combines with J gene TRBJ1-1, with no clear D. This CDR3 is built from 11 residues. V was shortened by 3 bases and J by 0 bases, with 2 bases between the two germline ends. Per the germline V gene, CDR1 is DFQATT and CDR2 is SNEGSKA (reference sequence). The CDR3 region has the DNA TGCAGTGCTAGTATGAACACTGAAGCTTTCTTT. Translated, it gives CSASMNTEAFF.

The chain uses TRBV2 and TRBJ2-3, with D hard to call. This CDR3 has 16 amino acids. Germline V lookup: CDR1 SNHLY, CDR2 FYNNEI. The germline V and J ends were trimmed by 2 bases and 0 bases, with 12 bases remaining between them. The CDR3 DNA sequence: TGTGCCAGCAGTGAACCAAGCCTCGTAAGCACAGATACGCAGTATTTT. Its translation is CASSEPSLVSTDTQYF. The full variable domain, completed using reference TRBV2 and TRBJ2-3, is EPEVTQTPSHQVTQMGQEVILRCVPISNHLYFYWYRQILGQKVEFLVSFYNNEISEKSEIFDDQFSVERPDGSNFTLKIRSTKLEDSAMYFCASSEPSLVSTDTQYFGPGTRLTVL.

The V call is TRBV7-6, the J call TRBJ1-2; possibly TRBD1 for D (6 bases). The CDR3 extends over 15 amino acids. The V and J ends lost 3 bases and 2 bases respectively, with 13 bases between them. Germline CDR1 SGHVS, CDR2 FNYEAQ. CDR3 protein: CASSFNSGANYGYTF. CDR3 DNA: TGTGCCAGCAGCTTTAATTCAGGGGCCAACTATGGCTACACCTTC.

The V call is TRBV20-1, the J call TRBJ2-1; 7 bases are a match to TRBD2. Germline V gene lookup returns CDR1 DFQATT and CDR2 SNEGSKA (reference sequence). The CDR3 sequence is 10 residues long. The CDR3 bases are TGCCAAAGCAAGCGGGGCCTGTGGTTCTTC. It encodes CQSKRGLWFF.

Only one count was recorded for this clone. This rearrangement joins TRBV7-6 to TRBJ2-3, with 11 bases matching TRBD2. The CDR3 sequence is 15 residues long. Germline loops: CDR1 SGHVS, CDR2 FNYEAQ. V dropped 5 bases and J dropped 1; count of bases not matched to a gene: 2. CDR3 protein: CASSGLAGGTDTQYF. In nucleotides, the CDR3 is TGTGCCAGCAGCGGACTAGCGGGCGGCACAGATACGCAGTATTTT.

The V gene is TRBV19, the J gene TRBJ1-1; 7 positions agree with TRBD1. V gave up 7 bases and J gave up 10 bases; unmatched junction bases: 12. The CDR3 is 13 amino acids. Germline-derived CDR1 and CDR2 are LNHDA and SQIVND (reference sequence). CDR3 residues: CASMPDRPGRAFF. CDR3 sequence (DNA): TGTGCCAGTATGCCGGACAGGCCAGGGAGAGCTTTCTTT.

CDR3 DNA sequence: TGTGCCAGCACTCGCGAAAACACCATATATTTT. It translates to CASTRENTIYF. The chain combines TRBV28 with TRBJ1-3; D unclear. Trimming removed 7 bases at V and 6 bases at J, with 7 bases between. Germline V gives CDR1 MDHEN, CDR2 SYDVKM. There are 11 residues in the CDR3.

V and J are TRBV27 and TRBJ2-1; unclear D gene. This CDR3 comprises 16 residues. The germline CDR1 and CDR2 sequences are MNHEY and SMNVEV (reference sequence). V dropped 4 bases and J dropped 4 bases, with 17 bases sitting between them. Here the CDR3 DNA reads TGTGCCAGCAGTTCCAGACTGCTCGTGGCTTACAATGAGCAGTTCTTC. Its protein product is CASSSRLLVAYNEQFF.

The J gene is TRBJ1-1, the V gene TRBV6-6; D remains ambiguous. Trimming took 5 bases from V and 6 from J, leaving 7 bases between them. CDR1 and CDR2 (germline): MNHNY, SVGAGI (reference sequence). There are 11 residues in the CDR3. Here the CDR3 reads CASSPQSEAFF. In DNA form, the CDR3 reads TGTGCCAGCAGTCCCCAGTCTGAAGCTTTCTTT.

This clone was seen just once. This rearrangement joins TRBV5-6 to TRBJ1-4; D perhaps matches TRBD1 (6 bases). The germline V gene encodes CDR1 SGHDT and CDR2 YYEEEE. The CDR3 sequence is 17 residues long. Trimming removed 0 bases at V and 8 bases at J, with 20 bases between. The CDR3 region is CASSLVVTPGTQEKLFF. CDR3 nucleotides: TGTGCCAGCAGCTTGGTCGTTACCCCCGGGACACAAGAAAAACTGTTTTTT.

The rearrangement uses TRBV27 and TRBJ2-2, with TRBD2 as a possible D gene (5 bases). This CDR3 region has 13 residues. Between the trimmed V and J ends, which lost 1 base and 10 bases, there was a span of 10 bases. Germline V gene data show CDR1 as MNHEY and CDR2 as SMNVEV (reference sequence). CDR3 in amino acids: CASSLLDSVELFF. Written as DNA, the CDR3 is TGTGCCAGCAGTTTATTGGACTCGGTGGAGCTGTTTTTT.

CDR3 sequence (DNA): TGCGCCAGCAGCTTGGATGGCGGGGCAGTGCCCTACGAGCAGTACTTC. As protein: CASSLDGGAVPYEQYF. The chain carries TRBV5-1 and TRBJ2-7; TRBD2 is a possible D gene (6 bases). This CDR3 has 16 residues. Germline-derived CDR1 and CDR2 are SGHRS and YFSETQ. Trimming cost V 0 bases and J 2 bases, with 15 bases left between them.

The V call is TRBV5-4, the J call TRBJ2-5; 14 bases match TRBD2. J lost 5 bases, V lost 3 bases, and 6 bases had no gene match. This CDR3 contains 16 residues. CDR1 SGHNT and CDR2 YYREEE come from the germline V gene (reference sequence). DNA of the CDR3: TGTGCCAGCAGCTCGACTAGCGGGGGGGCCGGGGAGACCCAGTACTTC. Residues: CASSSTSGGAGETQYF.

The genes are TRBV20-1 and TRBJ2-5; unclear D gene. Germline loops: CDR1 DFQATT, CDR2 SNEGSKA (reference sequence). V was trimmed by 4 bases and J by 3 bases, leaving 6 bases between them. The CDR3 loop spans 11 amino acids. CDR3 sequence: CSATPEETQYF. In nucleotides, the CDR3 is TGCAGTGCTACTCCAGAAGAGACCCAGTACTTC.

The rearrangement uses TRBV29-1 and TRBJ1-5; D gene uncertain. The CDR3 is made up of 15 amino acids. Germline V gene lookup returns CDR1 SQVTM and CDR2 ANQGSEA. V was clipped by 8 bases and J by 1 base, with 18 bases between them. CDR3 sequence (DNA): TGCAGCCCCTATTTGGGGAGGGAGAGCAATCAGCCCCAGCATTTT. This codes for CSPYLGRESNQPQHF.